This paragraph reports one TCR beta chain. Its specific antigen is unknown. One junction end does not reproduce the germline sequence, and a read error may be involved. According to the germline V gene (reference sequence), CDR1 reads SSHAT and CDR2 reads FNYEAQ. The CDR3, cysteine through phenylalanine, is 18 amino acids long. Only the CDR3 DNA stays, 54 bases, in frame from base 1. Genomic DNA was extracted from sorted cells with the Quick-DNA Microprep Kit. TCRbeta DNA was amplified with the immunoSEQ hsTCRbeta kit following the manufacturer's protocol. An Illumina MiSeq instrument was used to sequence the TCRbeta libraries. In the authors' own workflow: After out-of-frame sequences were removed, 2,204,828 distinct TCRbeta sequences remained, averaging about 66,813 per individual. Each individual was scored by the count of 164 previously reported CMV-associated TCRbeta sequences and the total productive distinct TCRbeta count. A beta-binomial model was reimplemented in Python, and scikit-learn random forests with default parameters were trained on data from the US cohort. Classifier performance on the Belgian cohort was summarized as median AUC with percentile confidence intervals calculated over 10,000 bootstrap iterations. As stored in TCRdb, this immuneACCESS dataset retains in-frame rearrangements with V and J assigned. A fraction of the clones does not appear; measured against another copy, unresolved V genes explain less than half of the discrepancy, and the remainder lacks a known reason. V and J calls and clone size are copied from that table; D and trimming were computed from the DNA. The sample data list 80,000 to 100,000 clones, and about four fifths of these were observed just once. 3.5% to 4% of the sample rests with the top ten.

The source of the sample is a study of memory CD4+ T cells and cytomegalovirus serostatus (dated by TCRdb to between 2018 and 2020). Looking at the study overall: The cohort comprised roughly 35 healthy Belgian adults, 9 CMV seropositive and about 24 CMV seronegative. To replicate a published TCR-based CMV serostatus classifier, the study sequenced CD4+ memory TCRbeta repertoires from a Belgian cohort whose cytomegalovirus serostatus was known.

Study-level results and caveats: Results were interpreted as suggesting that the CMV-associated TCR signature is largely present in the CD4+ memory repertoire. CMV serostatus prediction reached a median bootstrapped AUC of about 0.94 with the original framework and over 0.8 with a US-trained random forest. Of around 150 previously reported CMV-associated TCRbeta sequences, around 67 appeared in the CD4+ memory repertoires, each in one to five individuals. Unlike the original study, which covered naive and memory CD4+ and CD8+ populations, the Belgian study sequenced only CD4+CD45RO+ memory cells. On the Belgian cohort, the classifier built on the original framework reached a median bootstrapped AUC of roughly 0.94, with a 95% CI of 0.76-1.00.

Single viable CD3+CD4+CD8-CD45RO+ cells were sorted as memory CD4+ T cells on a FACSAria II. CMV serostatus was determined using a Roche Elecsys assay that detects serum IgG against CMV pp150, pp28, p38 and p52. Following thawing, total CD4+ T cells were enriched through positive selection using CD4 magnetic microbeads. The samples came from a different study that was designed specifically to examine the CD4+ T cell memory repertoire. Peripheral blood mononuclear cells were isolated and cryopreserved according to standard operating procedures, and serum was kept at -80 degrees C. CD3-PerCP (BW264/56), CD4-APC (RPA-T4), CD45RO-PE (UCHT1) and CD8-Pacific Orange (3B5) antibodies were used for staining, and non-viable cells were excluded with Sytox blue.

This receptor chain uses TRBV7-7 and TRBJ2-3; 8 middle bases align to TRBD1. The sample consisted of memory CD4+ T cells from blood. This sequence originates from an adult in good health and CMV-seropositive. The CDR3 loop reads CASSQGAGGATWTDTQYF. The sequence in DNA is TGTGCTAGCAGCCAAGGGGCAGGGGGCGCGACATGGACAGATACGCAGTATTTT.